The entry that follows covers one TCR beta chain sequence. Its antigen is unknown. Here immunoSEQ multiplex PCR was the method, and the copy in TCRdb shows in-frame clones only, minus some. The data hold 90,000 to 130,000 clones, with 85% to 95% observed a single time. V shed 0 bases and J 4 bases; nucleotides not matched to a gene: 12. Germline V gene lookup returns CDR1 SGDLS and CDR2 YYNGEE. This CDR3 has 18 amino acids. These data come from a study of T cell responses to AZD1222 COVID-19 vaccine. Study-wide background: It was second doses at about 4 or about 12 weeks that were pooled. Findings and limits, study-wide: Two doses of AZD1222 preceded a rise in Spike-specific TCR breadth and depth. Clonal diversity was possibly underestimated, and white British individuals and females predominated among donors.

The chain recombines TRBV9 with TRBJ2-3, with 9 bases lining up with TRBD1. This receptor was identified in an adult in good health. The sample consisted of peripheral blood, taken on day 0 of AZD1222 vaccination. The CDR3 reads CASSVGLMWGQGPDTQYF. Written as DNA, the CDR3 is TGTGCCAGCAGCGTAGGTTTAATGTGGGGACAGGGCCCAGATACGCAGTATTTT.